The 9 T cell receptor beta chains in this list originate from one sample, sequenced in a study of cytomegalovirus exposure and HLA in healthy donors. Use of 60 Vbeta and 13 Jbeta primers characterized the PCR. Using immunoSEQ multiplex PCR, the repertoire was profiled, and TCRdb retains in-frame clones only, with some absent. The sample's table shows around 80,000 clones. Input material: PBMCs. The receptors were gathered from a boy aged 5-17 years in good health and CMV-seronegative.

The chain joins TRBV15 to TRBJ1-5; 7 bases are a match to TRBD1. The CDR3 length is 18 residues. V lost 6 bases to trimming and J lost 0 bases; unmatched junction nucleotides: 14. CDR1 is LNHNV and CDR2 is YYDKDF in the germline V gene (reference sequence). The CDR3 sequence is CATRDGQVPNNSNQPQHF. Written as DNA, the CDR3 is TGTGCCACCAGAGACGGACAGGTCCCTAACAATAGCAATCAGCCCCAGCATTTT.

The rearrangement uses TRBV11-2 and TRBJ1-2, with 9 bases lining up with TRBD1. J lost 2 bases, V lost 4 bases, and 8 bases had no gene match. CDR1 is SGHAT and CDR2 is FQNNGV in the germline V gene. This CDR3 is built from 16 residues. CDR3: CASSSIPGQGNYGYTF. In DNA form, the CDR3 reads TGTGCCAGCAGCTCCATCCCGGGACAGGGCAACTATGGCTACACCTTC.

The chain joins TRBV30 to TRBJ1-2; 8 bases line up with TRBD1. The CDR3 loop spans 12 amino acids. Germline-derived CDR1 and CDR2 are GTSNPN and SVGIG (reference sequence). After removal of 4 bases from V and 5 bases from J, the junction contained 3 bases not matched to a gene. CDR3 amino acids: CAWTGGGYGYTF. The CDR3 region has the DNA TGTGCCTGGACAGGGGGCGGATATGGCTACACCTTC.

J is TRBJ2-3 and V is TRBV5-6; 12 bases are a match to TRBD2. The CDR3 extends over 16 amino acids. Germline assignment: CDR1 SGHDT and CDR2 YYEEEE. With V trimmed by 2 bases and J by 3 bases, 4 bases remained unmatched. For the CDR3, the DNA is TGTGCCAGCAGCTTTAGGACTAGCGGGACTACAGATACGCAGTATTTT. Translation gives CASSFRTSGTTDTQYF.

The chain employs TRBV7-9 and TRBJ1-2; D unresolved. CDR1 and CDR2 from the germline V gene are SEHNR and FQNEAQ (reference sequence). The V end was cut by 1 base, the J end by 0 bases, with 3 bases between. The CDR3 spans 13 residues. As DNA, the CDR3 is TGTGCCAGCAGCTTAGACACTAACTATGGCTACACCTTC. Translation: CASSLDTNYGYTF.

The chain carries TRBV11-1 and TRBJ1-3, with 7 nucleotides matching TRBD1. The CDR3 is made up of 17 amino acids. Germline values: CDR1 SGHAT, CDR2 FQDESV (reference sequence). J gave up 3 bases and V 4 bases, and 12 bases lay outside the gene matches. The CDR3 spells CASSSINRGSDGNTIYF. The CDR3 nucleotides are TGTGCCAGCAGCTCGATAAACAGGGGAAGCGATGGAAACACCATATATTTT.

The gene calls are TRBV5-6 and TRBJ1-4, with TRBD1 as a possible D gene (6 bases). Germline lookup yields CDR1 SGHDT and CDR2 YYEEEE. The germline V and J ends were trimmed by 0 bases and 4 bases, with 10 bases remaining between them. There are 15 residues in the CDR3. In nucleotides, the CDR3 is TGTGCCAGCAGCTTGGCACAGGGAGTTAATGAAAAACTGTTTTTT. It is translated as CASSLAQGVNEKLFF.

The CDR3 DNA is TGCAGCGCAGGTGACAGGGCAGTTAGGTATGGCTACACCTTC. It specifies CSAGDRAVRYGYTF. J is TRBJ1-2 and V is TRBV29-1; TRBD1 aligns across 7 bases. CDR3 length equals 14 residues. V dropped 7 bases and J dropped 5; count of bases not matched to a gene: 13. Germline V CDR1 and CDR2: SQVTM, ANQGSEA. Full variable domain (remainder filled in from reference TRBV29-1 and TRBJ1-2): SAVISQKPSRDICQRGTSLTIQCQVDSQVTMMFWYRQQPGQSLTLIATANQGSEATYESGFVIDKFPISRPNLTFSTLTVSNMSPEDSSIYLCSAGDRAVRYGYTFGSGTRLTVV.

CDR3 protein: CASSSDRGKGTDTQYF. The CDR3 coding sequence is TGTGCCAGCAGCTCAGACAGGGGTAAAGGCACAGATACGCAGTATTTT. The chain has TRBV7-2 and TRBJ2-3; 8 nucleotides line up with TRBD1. This CDR3 has 16 residues. In germline, CDR1 is SGHTA, CDR2 FQGNSA. J was trimmed by 1 base and V by 4 bases; bases with no gene match: 7.